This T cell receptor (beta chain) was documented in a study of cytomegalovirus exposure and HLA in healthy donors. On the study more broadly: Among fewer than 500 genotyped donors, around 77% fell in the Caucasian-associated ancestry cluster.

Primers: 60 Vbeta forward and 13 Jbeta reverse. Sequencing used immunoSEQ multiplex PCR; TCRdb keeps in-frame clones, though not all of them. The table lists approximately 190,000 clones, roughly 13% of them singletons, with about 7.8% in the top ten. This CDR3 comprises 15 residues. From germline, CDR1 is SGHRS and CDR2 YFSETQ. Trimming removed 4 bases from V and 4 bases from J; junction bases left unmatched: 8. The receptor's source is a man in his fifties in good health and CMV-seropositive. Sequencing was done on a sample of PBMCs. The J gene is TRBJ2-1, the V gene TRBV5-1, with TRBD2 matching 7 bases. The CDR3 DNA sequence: TGCGCCAGCAGCCCCGGGACTAACGCATACAATGAGCAGTTCTTC. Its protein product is CASSPGTNAYNEQFF.